These T cell receptor beta chains were read from a single sample in a study. TCRdb fed the 5' RACE reads into MiXCR, producing one record per CDR3 protein. The sample carries 50,000 to 65,000 distinct CDR3 sequences, 28% recorded once. The specimen sequenced was tumor-infiltrating memory CD4+ T cells sorted from the breast tumor. The receptors come from a female donor with breast cancer. Each CDR3 is given with its conserved first and last residue. D genes are given only for firm matches. Clone size is given for some rows only: seen once, a few or many times, or a class if the clone is expanded.

V gene	clone size	J gene	D gene	CDR3 protein	CDR3 DNA
TRBV9	NA	TRBJ2-6	TRBD1	CASSLKGQASSGANVLTF	TGTGCCAGCAGCCTAAAAGGACAGGCAAGCTCTGGGGCCAACGTCCTGACTTTC
TRBV6-5	NA	TRBJ2-7	TRBD1	CASTRTGLSYEQYF	TGTGCGAGCACAAGGACAGGATTATCCTACGAGCAGTACTTC
TRBV10-3	NA	TRBJ2-2	TRBD1	CAIRQGAGAGTGELFF	TGTGCCATACGACAGGGGGCGGGTGCGGGAACCGGGGAGCTGTTTTTT
TRBV28	few	TRBJ1-1	NA	CASSLRSIAFF	TGTGCCAGCAGTTTAAGGTCAATAGCTTTCTTT
TRBV5-5	once	TRBJ2-5	TRBD1	CASSGRGRETQYF	TGTGCCAGCAGCGGCAGGGGGCGGGAGACCCAGTACTTC
TRBV6-5	NA	TRBJ2-2	NA	CASSYNRGRNGELFF	TGTGCCAGCAGTTATAATCGGGGGCGCAACGGGGAGCTGTTTTTT
TRBV9	NA	TRBJ1-6	NA	CASSVTDLNPPLHF	TGTGCCAGCAGCGTGACGGACCTTAATCCACCCCTCCACTTT
TRBV19	few	TRBJ2-5	NA	CASSRGLQETQYF	TGTGCCAGTAGTAGGGGGCTGCAAGAGACCCAGTACTTC
TRBV20-1	few	TRBJ1-6	TRBD1	CSASTGETNSPLHF	TGCAGTGCTAGTACAGGGGAAACTAATTCACCCCTCCACTTT
TRBV7-2	few	TRBJ2-3	TRBD2	CAGRLAGVTDTQYF	TGTGCCGGGAGACTAGCGGGAGTAACAGATACGCAGTATTTT
TRBV12-3/TRBV12-4	NA	TRBJ2-1	TRBD2	CASGGTSWDNEQFF	TGTGCCAGCGGGGGGACTAGCTGGGACAATGAGCAGTTCTTC
TRBV19	NA	TRBJ1-1	NA	CASSMTRTTEAFF	TGTGCCAGTAGTATGACCCGGACCACTGAAGCTTTCTTT
TRBV6-5	NA	TRBJ2-7	NA	CASSYPGTPPSEQYF	TGTGCCAGCAGTTACCCGGGGACCCCCCCTAGCGAGCAGTACTTC
TRBV3-1	NA	TRBJ2-2	NA	CASSPVVAGELFF	TGTGCCAGCAGCCCAGTGGTTGCCGGGGAGCTGTTTTTT
TRBV5-1	few	TRBJ2-3	TRBD2	CASSLGTSLTDTQCF	TGCGCCAGCAGCTTGGGGACTAGCCTCACAGATACGCAGTGTTTT
TRBV11-3	few	TRBJ2-5	NA	CASSPRVSGQQETQYF	TGTGCCAGCAGCCCGCGGGTCAGCGGACAGCAAGAGACCCAGTACTTC
TRBV30	NA	TRBJ2-3	TRBD2	CAWSRASGSSDTQYF	TGTGCCTGGAGTCGGGCTAGCGGGAGCTCAGATACGCAGTATTTT
TRBV5-1	few	TRBJ2-3	NA	CASSLKQGRTDTQYF	TGCGCCAGCAGCCTCAAACAGGGCCGTACAGATACGCAGTATTTT
TRBV20-1	NA	TRBJ1-1	NA	CSAIRAVMNTEAFF	TGCAGTGCTATTCGGGCAGTCATGAACACTGAAGCTTTCTTT
TRBV6-5	NA	TRBJ1-6	NA	CASRLGSYSPLHF	TGTGCCAGCAGGCTAGGGTCCTATTCACCCCTCCACTTT
TRBV6-6	NA	TRBJ1-5	TRBD1	CASSETGDQPQPF	TGTGCCAGCAGTGAAACAGGGGATCAGCCCCAGCCTTTT
TRBV2	NA	TRBJ2-1	TRBD2	CASMGGNEQFF	TGTGCCAGCATGGGGGGGAATGAGCAGTTCTTC
TRBV6-1	NA	TRBJ1-5	TRBD1	CASSEHRGQGYNQPQHF	TGTGCCAGCAGTGAGCATAGGGGACAGGGGTACAATCAGCCCCAGCATTTT
TRBV7-8	few	TRBJ2-2	NA	CASSFNNLWSGELFF	TGTGCCAGCAGCTTTAATAATCTCTGGAGCGGGGAGCTGTTTTTT
TRBV20-1	NA	TRBJ1-1	NA	CSASEWGRDEAFF	TGCAGTGCTAGTGAATGGGGCCGGGATGAAGCTTTCTTT
TRBV5-1	NA	TRBJ2-2	TRBD1	CASSLAGTGNTGELFF	TGCGCCAGCAGCTTGGCAGGGACAGGGAACACCGGGGAGCTGTTTTTT
TRBV4-2	few	TRBJ1-1	NA	CASSQVDRTTPEAFF	TGTGCCAGCAGCCAAGTGGACCGAACGACCCCTGAAGCTTTCTTT
TRBV7-8	NA	TRBJ1-5	NA	CASSLGTDSQNQPQHF	TGTGCCAGCAGCTTAGGTACGGACAGCCAGAATCAGCCCCAGCATTTT
TRBV20-1	few	TRBJ2-3	NA	CSARDVRVTDTQYF	TGCAGTGCTAGAGATGTGCGGGTCACAGATACGCAGTATTTT
TRBV7-2	few	TRBJ1-1	TRBD1	CASSPDRGRAEAFF	TGTGCCAGCAGCCCCGACAGGGGGCGAGCTGAAGCTTTCTTT
TRBV6-1	NA	TRBJ2-7	NA	CASRASWSGTASYEQYF	TGTGCCAGCAGGGCGTCGTGGTCCGGGACGGCCTCCTACGAGCAGTACTTC
TRBV5-1	once	TRBJ1-1	TRBD1	CASSLGQGVTEAFF	TGCGCCAGCAGCTTGGGACAGGGGGTGACTGAAGCTTTCTTT
TRBV2	NA	TRBJ2-1	TRBD2	CASTRTSGRGEQFF	TGTGCCAGCACCCGGACTAGCGGGAGGGGTGAGCAGTTCTTC
TRBV20-1	NA	TRBJ1-1	NA	CSARLGGSNTEAFF	TGCAGTGCTAGATTGGGGGGATCGAACACTGAAGCTTTCTTT
TRBV7-9	NA	TRBJ2-7	NA	CASSSGTPSYEQYF	TGTGCCAGCAGCTCCGGGACACCTTCCTACGAGCAGTACTTC
TRBV7-8	NA	TRBJ2-1	NA	CASSRLAGKGEQFF	TGTGCCAGCAGCCGTCTGGCAGGGAAAGGTGAGCAGTTCTTC
TRBV7-9	NA	TRBJ2-7	TRBD1	CASSLDYRGHEQYF	TGTGCCAGCAGCTTAGATTACAGGGGTCACGAGCAGTACTTC
TRBV6-6	NA	TRBJ1-6	TRBD1	CASSSGQGSYNSPLHF	TGTGCCAGCAGTTCCGGACAGGGCTCCTATAATTCACCCCTCCACTTT
TRBV5-1	many	TRBJ2-6	NA	CASSPDSGANVLTF	TGCGCCAGCAGCCCTGACTCTGGGGCCAACGTCCTGACTTTC
TRBV4-2	few	TRBJ2-3	TRBD2	CASSQTLAGEDTQYF	TGTGCCAGCAGCCAAACCCTAGCGGGAGAAGATACGCAGTATTTT
TRBV7-9	few	TRBJ1-4	NA	CASRGSDEKLFF	TGTGCCAGCAGGGGGTCGGATGAAAAACTGTTTTTT
TRBV28	NA	TRBJ2-1	NA	CASSFPGEYNEQFF	TGTGCCAGCAGTTTCCCAGGGGAGTACAATGAGCAGTTCTTC
TRBV20-1	NA	TRBJ2-1	NA	CSAFYNEQCF	TGCAGTGCCTTTTACAATGAGCAGTGCTTC
TRBV20-1	NA	TRBJ2-1	TRBD2	CSAGTSGYNEQFF	TGCAGTGCAGGGACTAGCGGGTACAATGAGCAGTTCTTC
TRBV6-5	NA	TRBJ1-4	NA	CASSRRSTNEKLFF	TGTGCCAGCAGCCGGCGGTCAACTAATGAAAAACTGTTTTTT
TRBV6-2/TRBV6-3	NA	TRBJ1-5	TRBD1	CAAKGGGLSQPQHF	TGTGCCGCTAAGGGAGGGGGCCTAAGTCAGCCCCAGCATTTT
TRBV4-1	many	TRBJ2-4	NA	CASSQVGSPNIQYF	TGCGCCAGCAGCCAAGTCGGCAGCCCAAACATTCAGTACTTC
TRBV5-1	few	TRBJ2-5	NA	CASRPQALQETQYF	TGCGCCAGCAGGCCGCAAGCGCTCCAAGAGACCCAGTACTTC
TRBV18	NA	TRBJ2-1	TRBD1	CASSSQGASEQFF	TGTGCCAGCTCATCACAGGGGGCTTCTGAGCAGTTCTTC
TRBV20-1	NA	TRBJ1-6	NA	CSARDKGVWSPLHF	TGCAGTGCTAGAGATAAGGGGGTTTGGTCACCCCTCCACTTT
TRBV29-1	few	TRBJ2-6	NA	CSVQGSGANVLTF	TGCAGCGTTCAGGGCTCTGGGGCCAACGTCCTGACTTTC
TRBV12-3/TRBV12-4	few	TRBJ2-2	TRBD1	CASSLTQGDTGELFF	TGTGCCAGCAGTTTAACACAGGGGGACACCGGGGAGCTGTTTTTT
TRBV4-3	NA	TRBJ1-5	NA	CASSQDRSSNQPQHF	TGCGCCAGCAGCCAAGATAGGTCTAGCAATCAGCCCCAGCATTTT
TRBV27	NA	TRBJ1-6	TRBD1	CASTRMGSGTGASSPLHF	TGTGCCAGCACCCGGATGGGCTCGGGGACAGGGGCGAGTTCACCCCTCCACTTT
TRBV12-3/TRBV12-4	NA	TRBJ2-3	NA	CAIRGHGVDTQYF	TGTGCCATCAGAGGGCACGGGGTAGATACGCAGTATTTT
TRBV7-9	NA	TRBJ2-7	TRBD2	CASSSHPGTSGIPYEQYF	TGTGCCAGCAGCTCTCACCCGGGGACTAGCGGGATTCCCTACGAGCAGTACTTC
TRBV24-1	many	TRBJ2-3	NA	CATSDFFQSDTQYF	TGTGCCACCAGTGATTTCTTCCAGTCAGATACGCAGTATTTT
TRBV6-2/TRBV6-3	NA	TRBJ1-1	TRBD1	CASDLGQGLGNTEAFF	TGTGCCAGCGACTTGGGACAGGGCCTTGGAAACACTGAAGCTTTCTTT
TRBV20-1	NA	TRBJ2-3	NA	CSRLAQSTDTQYF	TGCTCCAGGCTAGCGCAGAGCACAGATACGCAGTATTTT
TRBV4-3	few	TRBJ2-5	TRBD1	CASSQALGGQAGETQYF	TGCGCCAGCAGCCAAGCTCTAGGGGGCCAAGCAGGGGAGACCCAGTACTTC